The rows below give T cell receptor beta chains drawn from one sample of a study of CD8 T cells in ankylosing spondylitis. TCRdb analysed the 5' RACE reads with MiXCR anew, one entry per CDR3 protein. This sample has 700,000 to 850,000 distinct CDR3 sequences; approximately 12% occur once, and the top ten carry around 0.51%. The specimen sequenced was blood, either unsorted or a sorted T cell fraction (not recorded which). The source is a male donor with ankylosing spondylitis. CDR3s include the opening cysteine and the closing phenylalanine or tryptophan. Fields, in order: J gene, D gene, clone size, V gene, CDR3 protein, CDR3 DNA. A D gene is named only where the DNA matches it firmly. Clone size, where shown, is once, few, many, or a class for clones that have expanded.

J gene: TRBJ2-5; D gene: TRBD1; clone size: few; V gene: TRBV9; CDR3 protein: CASSARDRGETQYF; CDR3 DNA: TGTGCCAGCAGCGCCCGGGACAGGGGTGAGACCCAGTACTTC
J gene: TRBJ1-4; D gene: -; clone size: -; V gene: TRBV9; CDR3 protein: CASSVKVGEKLFF; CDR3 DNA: TGTGCCAGCAGCGTAAAGGTCGGGGAAAAACTGTTTTTT
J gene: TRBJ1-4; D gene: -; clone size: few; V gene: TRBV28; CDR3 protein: CASSGDREKLFF; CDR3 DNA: TGTGCCAGCAGTGGGGATCGGGAAAAACTGTTTTTT
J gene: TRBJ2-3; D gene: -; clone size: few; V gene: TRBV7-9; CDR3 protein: CASRSGRGRADTQYF; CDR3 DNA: TGTGCCAGCAGATCGGGGCGGGGGCGCGCAGATACGCAGTATTTT
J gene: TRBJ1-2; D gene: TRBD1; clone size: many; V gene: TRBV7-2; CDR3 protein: CASSFFGTGLGGYTF; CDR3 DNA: TGTGCCAGCAGCTTTTTCGGGACAGGGCTCGGTGGCTACACCTTC
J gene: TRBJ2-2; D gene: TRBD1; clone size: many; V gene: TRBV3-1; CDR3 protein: CASSQGTGLHGELFF; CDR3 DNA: TGTGCCAGCAGCCAAGGGACAGGGCTGCACGGGGAGCTGTTTTTT
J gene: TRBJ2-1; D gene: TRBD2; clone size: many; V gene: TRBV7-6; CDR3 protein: CASSLGTGGLNEQFF; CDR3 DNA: TGTGCCAGCAGCTTAGGAACGGGGGGGTTAAATGAGCAGTTCTTC
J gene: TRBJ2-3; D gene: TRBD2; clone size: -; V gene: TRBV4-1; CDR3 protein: CASSQARLAGGTGAQYF; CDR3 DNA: TGCGCCAGCAGCCAAGCTCGACTAGCGGGGGGCACCGGAGCGCAGTATTTT
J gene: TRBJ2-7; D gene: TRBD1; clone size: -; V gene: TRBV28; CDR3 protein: CASSLHRGLPPYEQYF; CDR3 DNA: TGTGCCAGCAGTCTTCACAGGGGGCTCCCCCCCTACGAGCAGTACTTC
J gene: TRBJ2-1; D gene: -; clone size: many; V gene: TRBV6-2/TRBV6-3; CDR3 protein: CATLDGASGNNEQFF; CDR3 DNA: TGTGCCACCCTAGACGGGGCGAGTGGCAACAATGAGCAGTTCTTC
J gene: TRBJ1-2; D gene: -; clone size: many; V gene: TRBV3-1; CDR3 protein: CASSPTRQVSGYTF; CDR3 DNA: TGTGCCAGCAGCCCTACGCGACAGGTCTCTGGCTACACCTTC
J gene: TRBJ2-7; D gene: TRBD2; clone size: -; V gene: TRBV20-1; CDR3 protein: CSARDIAASGRVEQYF; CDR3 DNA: TGCAGTGCTAGAGATATAGCGGCTAGCGGGAGGGTCGAGCAGTACTTC
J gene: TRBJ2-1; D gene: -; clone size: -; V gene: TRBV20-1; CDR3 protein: CSATFSGNEQFF; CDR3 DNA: TGCAGTGCTACTTTTTCGGGCAATGAGCAGTTCTTC
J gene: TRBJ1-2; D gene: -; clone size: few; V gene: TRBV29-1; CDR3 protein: CSAGPRRGYTF; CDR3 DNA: TGCAGCGCCGGACCCCGCCGGGGCTACACCTTC
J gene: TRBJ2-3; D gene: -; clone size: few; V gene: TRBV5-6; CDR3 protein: CASSLASGGWADTQYF; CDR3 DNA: TGTGCCAGCAGCTTGGCGTCGGGGGGCTGGGCAGATACGCAGTATTTT
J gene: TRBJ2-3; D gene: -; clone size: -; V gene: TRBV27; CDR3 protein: CASSYPRADTQYF; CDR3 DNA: TGTGCCAGCAGTTACCCTCGAGCAGATACGCAGTATTTT
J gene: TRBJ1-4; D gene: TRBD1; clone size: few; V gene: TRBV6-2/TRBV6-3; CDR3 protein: CASSSDGQGRLVSTNEKLFF; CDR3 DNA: TGTGCCAGCAGTTCCGACGGACAGGGGAGGCTGGTTAGTACTAATGAAAAACTGTTTTTT
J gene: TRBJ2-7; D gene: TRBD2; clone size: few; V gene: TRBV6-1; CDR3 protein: CASVQRDTYEQYF; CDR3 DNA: TGTGCCAGCGTCCAGCGGGATACCTACGAGCAGTACTTC
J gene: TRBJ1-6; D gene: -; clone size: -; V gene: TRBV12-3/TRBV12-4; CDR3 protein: CASSESYTDSPLHF; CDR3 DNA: TGTGCCAGCAGCGAATCCTACACCGATTCACCCCTCCACTTT
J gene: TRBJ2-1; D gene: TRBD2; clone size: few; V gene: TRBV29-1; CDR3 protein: CSVAWLAGVGDEQFF; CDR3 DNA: TGCAGCGTTGCCTGGCTAGCGGGAGTAGGCGATGAGCAGTTCTTC
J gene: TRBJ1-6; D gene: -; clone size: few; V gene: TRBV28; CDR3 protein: CASSSMWDYTSPLHF; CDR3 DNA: TGTGCCAGCAGTTCTATGTGGGACTACACTTCACCCCTCCACTTT
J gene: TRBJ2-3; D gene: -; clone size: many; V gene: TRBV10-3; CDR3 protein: CAIRGTGSVGDTQYF; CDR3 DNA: TGTGCCATCAGGGGGACCGGATCGGTCGGGGATACGCAGTATTTT
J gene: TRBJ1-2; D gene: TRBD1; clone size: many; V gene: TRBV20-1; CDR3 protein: CSARTGYGYTF; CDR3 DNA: TGCAGTGCCAGGACAGGATATGGCTACACCTTC
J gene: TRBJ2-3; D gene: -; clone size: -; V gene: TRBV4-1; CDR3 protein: CASSRGLRGAERTDTQYF; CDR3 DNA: TGCGCCAGCAGCCGGGGATTACGGGGGGCTGAAAGAACAGATACGCAGTATTTT
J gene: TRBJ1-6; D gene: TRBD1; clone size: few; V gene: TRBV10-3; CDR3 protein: CAIKSTGVYNSPLHF; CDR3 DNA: TGTGCCATCAAATCGACAGGGGTCTATAATTCACCCCTCCACTTT
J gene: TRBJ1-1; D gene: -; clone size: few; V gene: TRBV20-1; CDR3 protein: CSAHSSTGVNTEAFF; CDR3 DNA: TGCAGTGCCCATAGTTCTACGGGGGTGAACACTGAAGCTTTCTTT
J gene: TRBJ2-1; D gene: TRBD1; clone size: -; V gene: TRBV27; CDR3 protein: CASSQLGQRNNEQFF; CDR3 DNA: TGTGCCAGCAGCCAACTGGGACAGCGGAACAATGAGCAGTTCTTC
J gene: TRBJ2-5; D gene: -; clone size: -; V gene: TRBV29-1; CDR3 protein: CSVARQVQETQYF; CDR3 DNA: TGCAGCGTGGCCAGACAGGTACAAGAGACCCAGTACTTC
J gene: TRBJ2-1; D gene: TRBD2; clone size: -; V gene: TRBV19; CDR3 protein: CASSILGTSGRIRNEQFF; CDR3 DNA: TGTGCCAGTAGTATATTGGGGACTAGCGGGAGAATTCGGAATGAGCAGTTCTTC
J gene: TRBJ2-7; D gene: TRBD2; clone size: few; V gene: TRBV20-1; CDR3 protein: CSAPTAGGLSYEQYF; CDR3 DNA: TGCAGTGCGCCTACAGCGGGGGGTCTCTCCTACGAGCAGTACTTC
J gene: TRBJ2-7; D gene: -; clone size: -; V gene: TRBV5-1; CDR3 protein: CASSVPLGRSSYEQYF; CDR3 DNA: TGCGCCAGCAGCGTTCCTTTGGGGAGAAGCTCCTACGAGCAGTACTTC
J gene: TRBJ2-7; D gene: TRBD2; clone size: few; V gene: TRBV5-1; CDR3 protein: CASSLGPSGPYEQYF; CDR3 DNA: TGCGCCAGCAGCTTGGGTCCTAGCGGGCCGTACGAGCAGTACTTC
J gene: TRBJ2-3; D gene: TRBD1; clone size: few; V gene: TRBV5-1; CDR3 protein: CASSTGGLRTDTQYF; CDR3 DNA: TGCGCCAGCAGTACAGGGGGCCTCCGCACAGATACGCAGTATTTT
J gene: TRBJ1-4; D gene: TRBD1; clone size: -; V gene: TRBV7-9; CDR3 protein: CASSFRDRGEKLFF; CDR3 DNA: TGTGCCAGCAGCTTCCGGGACAGGGGTGAAAAACTGTTTTTT
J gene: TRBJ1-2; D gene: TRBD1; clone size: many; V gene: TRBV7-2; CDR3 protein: CASSLGDSVNYGYTF; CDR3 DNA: TGTGCCAGCAGCTTAGGGGACAGCGTTAACTATGGCTACACCTTC
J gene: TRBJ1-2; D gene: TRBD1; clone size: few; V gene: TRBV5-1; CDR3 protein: CASSSTGGTAPGYTF; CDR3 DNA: TGCGCCAGCAGCTCTACAGGGGGCACCGCACCTGGCTACACCTTC
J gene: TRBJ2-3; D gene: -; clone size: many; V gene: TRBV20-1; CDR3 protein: CSARDSRGDTQYF; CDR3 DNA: TGCAGTGCTAGAGATAGTCGCGGAGATACGCAGTATTTT
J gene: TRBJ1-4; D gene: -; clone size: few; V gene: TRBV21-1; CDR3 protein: CASTETGDGEKLFF; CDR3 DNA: TGTGCCAGCACCGAGACAGGGGACGGTGAAAAACTGTTTTTT
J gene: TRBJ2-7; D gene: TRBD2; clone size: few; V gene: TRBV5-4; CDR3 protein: CASSLGGLAGDLDEQYF; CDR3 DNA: TGTGCCAGCAGCTTGGGAGGACTAGCGGGAGACCTGGACGAGCAGTACTTC
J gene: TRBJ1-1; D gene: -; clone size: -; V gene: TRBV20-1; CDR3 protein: CSARGGENTEAFF; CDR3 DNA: TGCAGTGCTAGGGGGGGAGAGAACACTGAAGCTTTCTTT
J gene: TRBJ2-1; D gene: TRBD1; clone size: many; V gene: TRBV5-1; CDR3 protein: CASSKRQGNEQFF; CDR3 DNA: TGCGCCAGCAGCAAGCGACAGGGCAATGAGCAGTTCTTC
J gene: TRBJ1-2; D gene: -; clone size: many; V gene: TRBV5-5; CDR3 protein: CASSRRGEDGYTF; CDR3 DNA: TGTGCCAGCAGCCGCCGGGGAGAGGATGGCTACACCTTC
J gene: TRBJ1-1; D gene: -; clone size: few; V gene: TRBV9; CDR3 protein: CASSVQTGNTEAFF; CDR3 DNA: TGTGCCAGCAGCGTCCAGACAGGGAACACTGAAGCTTTCTTT
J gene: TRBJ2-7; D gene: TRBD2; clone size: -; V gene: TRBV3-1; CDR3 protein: CASSQVGGTEQYF; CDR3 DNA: TGTGCCAGCAGCCAAGTGGGAGGGACCGAGCAGTACTTC
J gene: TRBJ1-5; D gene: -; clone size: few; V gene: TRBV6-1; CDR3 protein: CASSAKSNQPQHF; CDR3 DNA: TGTGCCAGCAGCGCGAAGAGCAATCAGCCCCAGCATTTT
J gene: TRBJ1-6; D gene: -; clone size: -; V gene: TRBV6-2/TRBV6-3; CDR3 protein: CASTSGTLLHF; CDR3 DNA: TGTGCCAGCACCTCCGGGACACTCCTCCACTTT
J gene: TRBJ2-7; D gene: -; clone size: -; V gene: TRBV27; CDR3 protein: CASRVVGTTYEQYF; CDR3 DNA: TGTGCCAGCAGAGTGGTCGGAACGACCTACGAGCAGTACTTC
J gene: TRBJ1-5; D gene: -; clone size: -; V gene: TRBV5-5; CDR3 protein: CASSSALSRNQPQHF; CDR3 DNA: TGTGCCAGCAGCTCGGCTTTGTCGCGCAATCAGCCCCAGCATTTT
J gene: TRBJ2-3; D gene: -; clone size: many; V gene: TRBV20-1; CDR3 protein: CSARGGSGLTDTQYF; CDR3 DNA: TGCAGTGCTAGGGGGGGCAGCGGGCTCACAGATACGCAGTATTTT
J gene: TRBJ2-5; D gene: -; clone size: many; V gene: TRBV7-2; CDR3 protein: CASSGDRPVETQYF; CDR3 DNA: TGTGCCAGCAGCGGCGACAGGCCTGTGGAGACCCAGTACTTC
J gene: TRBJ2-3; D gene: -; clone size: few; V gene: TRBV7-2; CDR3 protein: CAGSSKSTDTQYF; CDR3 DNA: TGTGCCGGAAGCTCTAAAAGCACAGATACGCAGTATTTT
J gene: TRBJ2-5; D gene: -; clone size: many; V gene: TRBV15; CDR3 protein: CATSRDYLETQYF; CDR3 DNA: TGTGCCACCAGCAGAGACTATCTAGAGACCCAGTACTTC
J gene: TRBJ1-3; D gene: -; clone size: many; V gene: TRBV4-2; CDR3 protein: CASSQDQGSSWNTIYF; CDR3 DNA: TGTGCCAGCAGCCAAGATCAAGGGAGCTCTTGGAACACCATATATTTT